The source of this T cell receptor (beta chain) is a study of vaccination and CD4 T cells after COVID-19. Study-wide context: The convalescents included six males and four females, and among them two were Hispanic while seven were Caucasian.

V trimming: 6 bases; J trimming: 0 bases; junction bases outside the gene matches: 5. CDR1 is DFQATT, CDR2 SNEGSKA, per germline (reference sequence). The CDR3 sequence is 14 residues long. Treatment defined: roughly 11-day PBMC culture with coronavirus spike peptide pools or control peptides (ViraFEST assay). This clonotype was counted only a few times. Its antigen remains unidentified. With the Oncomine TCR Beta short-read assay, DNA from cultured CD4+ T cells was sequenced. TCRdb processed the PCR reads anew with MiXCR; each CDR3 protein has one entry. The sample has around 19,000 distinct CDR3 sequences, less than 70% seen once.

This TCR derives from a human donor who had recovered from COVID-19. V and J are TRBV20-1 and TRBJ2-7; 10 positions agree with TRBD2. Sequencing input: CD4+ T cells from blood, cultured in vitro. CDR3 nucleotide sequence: TGCAGTGCACTAGCGGGACTTGGCTCCTACGAGCAGTACTTC. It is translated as CSALAGLGSYEQYF.